The following is a TCR beta chain sequence with its context. These data belong to a study of T cell changes during pregnancy in multiple sclerosis. Some clones are missing from TCRdb's copy, which holds only in-frame ones; the method was immunoSEQ multiplex PCR. The sample includes about 36,000 clones, about 88% of them seen just once. V was clipped by 5 bases and J by 1 base, with 14 bases between them. The germline CDR1 and CDR2 sequences are SGHAT and FQDESV (reference sequence). This CDR3 is built from 15 residues. The source was CD8+ T cells from peripheral blood mononuclear cells, collected in the third trimester of pregnancy. The receptor was derived from a female donor with multiple sclerosis, enrolled in a pregnancy study. The chain carries TRBV11-1 and TRBJ1-1; D may be TRBD1 (5 bases). CDR3 bases: TGTGCCAGCAGCAGGGGAGGCTACAAGAACACTGAAGCTTTCTTT. This codes for CASSRGGYKNTEAFF. The full variable domain, its missing parts supplied by reference TRBV11-1 and TRBJ1-1, is EAEVAQSPRYKITEKSQAVAFWCDPISGHATLYWYRQILGQGPELLVQFQDESVVDDSQLPKDRFSAERLKGVDSTLKIQPAELGDSAMYLCASSRGGYKNTEAFFGQGTRLTVV.